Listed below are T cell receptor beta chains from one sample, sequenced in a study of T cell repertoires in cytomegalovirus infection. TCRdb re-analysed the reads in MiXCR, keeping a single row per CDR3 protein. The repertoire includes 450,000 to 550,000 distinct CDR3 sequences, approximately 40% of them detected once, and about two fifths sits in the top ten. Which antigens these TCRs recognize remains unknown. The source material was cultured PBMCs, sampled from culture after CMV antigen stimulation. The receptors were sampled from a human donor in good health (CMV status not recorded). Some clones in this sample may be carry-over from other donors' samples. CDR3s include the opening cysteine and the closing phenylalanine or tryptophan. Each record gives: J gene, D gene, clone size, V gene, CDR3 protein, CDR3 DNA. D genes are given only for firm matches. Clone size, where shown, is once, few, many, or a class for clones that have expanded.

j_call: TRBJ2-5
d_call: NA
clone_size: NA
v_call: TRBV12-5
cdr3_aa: CASGLVRGGETQYF
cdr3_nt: TGTGCTAGTGGTTTGGTAAGGGGGGGAGAGACCCAGTACTTC

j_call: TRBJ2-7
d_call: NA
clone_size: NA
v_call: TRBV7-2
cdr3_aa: CASSSSRGDYEQYF
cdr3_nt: TGTGCCAGCAGCTCCTCCAGGGGTGATTACGAGCAGTACTTC

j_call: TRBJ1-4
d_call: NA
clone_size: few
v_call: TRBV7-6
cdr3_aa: CATRERNEKLFF
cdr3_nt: TGTGCCACCAGGGAAAGAAATGAAAAACTGTTTTTT

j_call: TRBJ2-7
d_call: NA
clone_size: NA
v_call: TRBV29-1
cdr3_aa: CSVRGGTTYEQYF
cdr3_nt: TGCAGCGTGAGGGGGGGCACGACCTACGAGCAGTACTTC

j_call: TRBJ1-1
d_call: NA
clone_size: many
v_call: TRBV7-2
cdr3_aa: CASSPRTANTEAFF
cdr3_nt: TGTGCCAGCAGCCCCAGGACAGCGAACACTGAAGCTTTCTTT

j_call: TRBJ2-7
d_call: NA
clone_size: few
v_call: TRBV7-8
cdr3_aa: CASSLGPSAPYEQYF
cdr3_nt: TGTGCCAGCAGCTTAGGCCCCTCGGCCCCCTACGAGCAGTACTTC

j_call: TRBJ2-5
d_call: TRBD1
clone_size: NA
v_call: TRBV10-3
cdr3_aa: CAITRGQGGVETQYF
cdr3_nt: TGTGCCATCACCCGAGGACAGGGCGGTGTAGAGACCCAGTACTTC

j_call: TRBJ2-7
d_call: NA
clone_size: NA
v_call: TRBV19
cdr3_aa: CASSIAVSYEQYF
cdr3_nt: TGTGCCAGTAGTATAGCGGTCTCCTACGAGCAGTACTTC

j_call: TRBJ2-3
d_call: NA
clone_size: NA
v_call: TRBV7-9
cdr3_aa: CASSFSSVFATDTQYF
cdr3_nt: TGTGCCAGCAGCTTTTCTTCGGTCTTTGCCACAGATACGCAGTATTTT

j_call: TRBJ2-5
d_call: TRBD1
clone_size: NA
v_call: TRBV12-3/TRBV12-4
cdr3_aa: CASSPGQGSRETQYF
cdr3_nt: TGTGCCAGCAGCCCGGGACAGGGTTCACGGGAGACCCAGTACTTC

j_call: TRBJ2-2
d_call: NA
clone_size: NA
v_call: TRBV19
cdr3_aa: CASTLGLGFTGELFF
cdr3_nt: TGTGCCAGTACCCTTGGTTTGGGGTTCACCGGGGAGCTGTTTTTT

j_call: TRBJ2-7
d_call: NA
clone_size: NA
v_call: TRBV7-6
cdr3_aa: CASSPMSEQYF
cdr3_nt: TGTGCCAGCAGCCCCATGAGTGAGCAGTACTTC

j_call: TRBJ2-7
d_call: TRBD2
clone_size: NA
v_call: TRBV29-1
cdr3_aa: CSVQGGAGVDEQYF
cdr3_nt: TGCAGCGTCCAAGGGGGAGCGGGGGTCGACGAGCAGTACTTC

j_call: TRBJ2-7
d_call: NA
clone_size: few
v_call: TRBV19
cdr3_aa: CASSITVSAGAREQYF
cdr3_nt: TGTGCCAGTAGTATAACCGTTTCGGCGGGGGCAAGGGAGCAGTACTTC

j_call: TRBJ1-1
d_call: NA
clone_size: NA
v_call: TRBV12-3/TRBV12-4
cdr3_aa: CASSAYDRNTEAFF
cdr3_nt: TGTGCCAGCAGTGCTTACGACAGGAACACTGAAGCTTTCTTT

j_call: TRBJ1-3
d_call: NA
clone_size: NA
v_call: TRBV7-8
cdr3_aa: CASSLWTARYSGNTIYF
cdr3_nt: TGTGCCAGCAGCTTATGGACAGCTAGGTACTCTGGAAACACCATATATTTT

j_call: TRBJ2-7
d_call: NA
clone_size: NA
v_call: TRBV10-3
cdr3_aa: CAISEADKGTYEQYF
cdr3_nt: TGTGCCATCAGTGAGGCCGACAAGGGTACCTACGAGCAGTACTTC

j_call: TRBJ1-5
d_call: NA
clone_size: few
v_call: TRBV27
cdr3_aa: CASSDLPGQPQHF
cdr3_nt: TGTGCCAGCAGTGACCTCCCCGGTCAGCCCCAGCATTTT

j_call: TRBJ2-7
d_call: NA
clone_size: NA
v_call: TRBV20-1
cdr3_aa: CSATAGTVYEQYF
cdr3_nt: TGCAGTGCTACGGCCGGGACGGTCTACGAGCAGTACTTC

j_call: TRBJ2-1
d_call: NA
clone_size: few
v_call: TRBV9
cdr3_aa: CASSVVGDEQFF
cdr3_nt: TGTGCCAGCAGCGTTGTGGGCGATGAGCAGTTCTTC

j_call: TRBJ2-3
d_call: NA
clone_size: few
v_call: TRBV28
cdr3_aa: CASTTWVGSTDTQYF
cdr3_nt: TGTGCCAGCACAACGTGGGTGGGCAGCACAGATACGCAGTATTTT

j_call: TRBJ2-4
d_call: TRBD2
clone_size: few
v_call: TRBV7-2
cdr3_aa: CASSLDRTSSSLAKNIQYF
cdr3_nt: TGTGCCAGCAGCTTAGACAGGACTAGCTCTTCGCTAGCCAAAAACATTCAGTACTTC

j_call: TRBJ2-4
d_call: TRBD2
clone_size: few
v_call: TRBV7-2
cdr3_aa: CASSRLAGGINIQYF
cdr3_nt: TGTGCCAGCAGTCGACTAGCGGGAGGAATAAACATTCAGTACTTC

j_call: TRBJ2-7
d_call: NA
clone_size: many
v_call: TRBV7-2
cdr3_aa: CASSLGSGGAYEQYF
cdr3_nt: TGTGCCAGCAGCTTAGGATCTGGGGGAGCCTACGAGCAGTACTTC